The clone carrying this T cell receptor (beta chain) was counted ten times or more. The antigen is not known. The TCR beta CDR3 regions underwent amplification using RNA transcripts as the source. Using the HTBI primer set, a first-round RT-PCR was run on the TCR CDR3. MiXCR was run by TCRdb on the multiplex PCR reads, yielding one entry per CDR3 protein. The profile shows under 350,000 distinct CDR3 sequences, 21% of them singletons. The sample belongs to a study of T cells in Graves' hyperthyroidism and ophthalmopathy. For the study at large: Before treatment of any kind, peripheral blood was taken at initial diagnosis. Study observations and caveats: In the blood, most expanded thyroid clonotypes above 0.001 appeared as well.

Stability of Graves' hyperthyroidism was defined as absent ophthalmopathy progression within 18 months. Patients aged 18 to 65 had newly diagnosed hyperthyroidism lasting under 2 months. CDR1 is MNHNS, CDR2 SASEGT, per germline. The CDR3 is 13 amino acids. J gave up 4 bases and V 7 bases, and 7 bases lay outside the gene matches. This chain joins TRBV6-1 and TRBJ2-7, with 7 bases identical to TRBD1. The sequenced material came from blood. The sequence was collected from a woman in her fifties or sixties with Graves' hyperthyroidism. The CDR3, as DNA: TGTGCCAGCACCCCGACAGGGCGTTACGAGCAGTACTTC. Residues: CASTPTGRYEQYF.